This T cell receptor (beta chain) comes out of a study of siplizumab effects on memory and regulatory T cells. Profiling relied on immunoSEQ multiplex PCR, and the TCRdb table lists in-frame clones only, not all of them. The sample lists about 100,000 clones, 75% to 95% occurring once. Germline-derived CDR1 and CDR2 are MGHRA and YSYEKL. This CDR3 contains 14 residues. Deletions cut 4 bases from V and 7 bases from J, with 13 bases between. The sequencing sample was made of CD4+ T cells sorted from blood. The TCR sequence derives from a human donor in good health. This chain uses TRBV4-1 with TRBJ1-4, with D possibly being TRBD1 (6 bases). The CDR3 loop reads CASSLQGFTEKLFF. CDR3 sequence (DNA): TGCGCCAGCAGCCTGCAGGGGTTTACTGAAAAACTGTTTTTT.